This passage covers 14 T cell receptor beta chains from one sample sequenced in a study of regulatory T cells in long-lasting Graves disease (dated by TCRdb to the early 2020s). This specimen's time point label, interpreted: newly diagnosed GD, antithyroid drugs for less than 3 months. For both TCR sequencing and RNA sequencing, RNA was extracted from PBMCs in TRIzol. The library came from multiplex PCR. Sequencing took place on an Illumina HiSeq 4000. iRepertoire HTBI primers and Arm-PCR amplification of CDR3 regions were used to construct TCR beta libraries. Through fastp at Q25 and MiXCR, TCRdb rebuilt clones from the public reads, retaining in-frame beta chains. Rows matching on CDR3 protein sequence are summarized as one entry with the most common DNA and genes. In this sample the table shows approximately 480,000 distinct CDR3 sequences, roughly 15% of which occur a single time. The top ten clones comprise 12% of the sample.

This sample was shared with a second study, whose subject was T cells in Graves' hyperthyroidism and ophthalmopathy.

This specimen consisted of peripheral blood mononuclear cells (PBMCs), obtained at new diagnosis, from a patient treated with antithyroid drugs. The receptors stem from a man between 40 and 49 years old with Graves disease. Donor details come from another sample of the same person, matched by shared clones.

The V gene is TRBV12-3 or TRBV12-4, the J gene TRBJ2-1; possibly TRBD2 for D (6 bases). Trimming stripped 6 bases from V and 0 bases from J, with 12 bases between. The CDR3 is made up of 15 amino acids. Here the CDR3 DNA reads TGTGCCAGCAGCACGACTAGGGGCTCCTACAATGAGCAGTTCTTC. Protein product: CASSTTRGSYNEQFF.

This clonotype was counted many times. The V and J genes are TRBV9 and TRBJ2-1, with 11 bases that match TRBD2. Germline CDR1 reads SGDLS; CDR2 reads YYNGEE. The CDR3 is 16 residues long. V gave up 4 bases and J gave up 4 bases; unmatched junction bases: 7. CDR3 amino acids: CASSPRLAGPYNEQFF. The CDR3 nucleotides are TGTGCCAGCAGCCCCCGACTAGCGGGGCCTTACAATGAGCAGTTCTTC.

The chain employs TRBV27 and TRBJ1-5, with unresolved D. The CDR3 consists of 15 residues. Trimming removed 6 bases at V and 0 bases at J, with 12 bases between. The germline V gene has CDR1 MNHEY and CDR2 SMNVEV (reference sequence). The CDR3 sequence: CASREGYYSNQPQHF. The CDR3 nucleotides read TGTGCCAGCAGGGAGGGCTACTATAGCAATCAGCCCCAGCATTTT.

This clonotype was recorded at least ten times. The V and J genes are TRBV7-9 and TRBJ2-7, with 9 positions matching TRBD2. J gave up 5 bases and V 5 bases, and 16 bases lay outside the gene matches. Per germline, CDR1 SEHNR and CDR2 FQNEAQ (reference sequence). The CDR3 has 17 amino acids. The CDR3 protein is CASSPMTFSGRSDEQYF. CDR3 nucleotides: TGTGCCAGCAGCCCTATGACCTTTAGCGGGAGAAGCGACGAGCAGTACTTC. Combining the CDR3 with reference TRBV7-9 and TRBJ2-7 gives the whole variable domain DTGVSQNPRHKITKRGQNVTFRCDPISEHNRLYWYRQTLGQGPEFLTYFQNEAQLEKSRLLSDRFSAERPKGSFSTLEIQRTEQGDSAMYLCASSPMTFSGRSDEQYFGPGTRLTVT.

This clonotype was observed many times. V and J are TRBV2 and TRBJ2-7; D unclear. CDR1 and CDR2 from the germline V gene are SNHLY and FYNNEI. Trimming stripped 4 bases from V and 5 bases from J, with 3 bases between. This CDR3 spans 10 amino acids. CDR3 amino acids: CASSGHEQYF. DNA for the CDR3: TGTGCCAGCAGTGGACACGAGCAGTACTTC.

There are many counts of this clonotype. The chain combines TRBV28 with TRBJ2-5; the D gene is possibly TRBD2 (8 bases). The CDR3 is 19 residues long. V was trimmed by 5 bases and J by 1 base, leaving 26 bases between them. The germline CDR1 and CDR2 sequences are MDHEN and SYDVKM. This CDR3 reads CASSPQRGLSGGSQETQYF. The CDR3 region has the DNA TGTGCCAGCAGTCCCCAAAGGGGGCTCTCGGGAGGGAGCCAAGAGACCCAGTACTTC.

This chain connects TRBV6-4 to TRBJ2-5; 9 bases are shared with TRBD2. The ends lost 6 bases at V and 1 base at J; junction bases unmatched: 6. The germline gives CDR1 MRHNA, CDR2 SNTAGT. The CDR3 consists of 15 residues. CDR3 amino acids: CASSQETSGQETQYF. The CDR3 DNA is TGTGCCAGCAGCCAGGAGACTAGCGGCCAAGAGACCCAGTACTTC.

This clonotype was seen ten or more times. V is TRBV7-2 and J is TRBJ2-1; 9 bases line up with TRBD2. CDR3 length equals 16 residues. Germline V lookup: CDR1 SGHTA, CDR2 FQGNSA. After removal of 1 base from V and 4 bases from J, the junction contained 5 bases not matched to a gene. CDR3 protein: CASSLVSAGGYNEQFF. In DNA, the CDR3 is TGTGCCAGCAGCTTAGTCTCAGCGGGAGGTTACAATGAGCAGTTCTTC.

This clonotype was detected ten times or more. The chain recombines TRBV6-2 or TRBV6-3 with TRBJ2-2; 8 bases line up with TRBD1. Trimming at V came to 10 bases and at J to 6 bases, leaving 7 bases not matched to a gene. Germline loops: CDR1 MNHEY, CDR2 SVGEGT. This CDR3 region has 13 residues. In nucleotides, the CDR3 is TGTGCCATCGGACAGGGCTATCCCGGGGAGCTGTTTTTT. Translating it yields CAIGQGYPGELFF.

This clonotype was seen many times. The chain employs TRBV7-9 and TRBJ2-6; 11 nucleotides align to TRBD1. Looked up from germline, CDR1 is SEHNR and CDR2 is FQNEAQ (reference sequence). V dropped 5 bases and J dropped 2; count of bases not matched to a gene: 11. This CDR3 comprises 19 residues. The CDR3 coding sequence is TGTGCCAGCAGCCCACGGGACAGGGGGAGTTTAGCTGGGGCCAACGTCCTGACTTTC. Translated: CASSPRDRGSLAGANVLTF.

This clonotype appeared many times. V usage is TRBV27 and J usage is TRBJ2-2; D gene uncertain. This CDR3 is 12 amino acids long. Germline values: CDR1 MNHEY, CDR2 SMNVEV (reference sequence). Trimming removed 3 bases at V and 4 bases at J, with 3 bases between. The CDR3 nucleotides read TGTGCCAGCAGTTTCGCCACCGGGGAGCTGTTTTTT. Encoded protein: CASSFATGELFF.

A note on this clonotype: This may be a read error: a much more frequent sequence differs by one nucleotide. The chain is built from TRBV5-1 and TRBJ2-7; TRBD1 matches at 7 bases. Germline V gene data show CDR1 as SGHRS and CDR2 as YFSETQ. CDR3 length: 13 amino acids. CDR3 coding DNA: TGCGCCAGCCCACAGGGGTCCGACTACGAGCGGTACTTC. It encodes CASPQGSDYERYF.

This clonotype was seen many times. Its ends do not fully match the called genes, so a read error is possible. The chain couples TRBV7-9 to TRBJ1-1; possibly TRBD1 for D (5 bases). This CDR3 is 12 amino acids long. Germline V lookup: CDR1 SEHNR, CDR2 FQNEAQ (reference sequence). The CDR3 DNA reads as TGTGCCAGCAGCCTAGCGGGACCTGAGGCTTTCTTT. Residues: CASSLAGPEAFF. Full variable domain (rest looked up from reference TRBV7-9 and TRBJ1-1): DTGVSQNPRHKITKRGQNVTFRCDPISEHNRLYWYRQTLGQGPEFLTYFQNEAQLEKSRLLSDRFSAERPKGSFSTLEIQRTEQGDSAMYLCASSLAGPEAFFGQGTRLTVV.

Ten or more counts support this clonotype. This chain links TRBV20-1 with TRBJ2-2; TRBD1 aligns across 8 bases. J was trimmed by 4 bases and V by 4 bases; bases with no gene match: 8. Germline V gene data show CDR1 as DFQATT and CDR2 as SNEGSKA (reference sequence). The CDR3 is 15 residues long. As DNA, the CDR3 is TGCAGTGCTAACGGACAGGGTGTGTCCACCGGGGAGCTGTTTTTT. Translated: CSANGQGVSTGELFF.